This T cell receptor beta chain was sequenced for a study of PD-1 blockade in classical Hodgkin lymphoma. Study-wide context: The patients were dosed with nivolumab 3 mg/kg, infused intravenously every 2 weeks.

Turning to this clone: Its antigen is still unknown.

Profiling relied on immunoSEQ multiplex PCR, and the TCRdb table lists in-frame clones only, not all of them. The table lists tens of thousands of clones, roughly 87% of them singletons. Study-level points and caveats: Healthy donors were reported to have higher baseline TCR diversity than newly diagnosed patients. While CD8+ TCR diversity did not rise significantly by C4D1, CD4+ TCR diversity did.

Autologous stem cell transplantation was followed by relapse in every patient, and brentuximab vedotin exposure varied. This CDR3 spans 14 amino acids. CDR1 is MDHEN and CDR2 is SYDVKM in the germline V gene. V was pared by 2 bases and J by 1 base, with 8 bases between. Source: peripheral blood mononuclear cells (PBMCs), taken before the second cycle of nivolumab. V usage is TRBV28 and J usage is TRBJ1-1, with D hard to call. This TCR was recovered from a human donor with classical Hodgkin lymphoma. The CDR3 region is CASSLRGKNTEAFF. CDR3 DNA: TGTGCCAGCAGTTTACGCGGAAAGAACACTGAAGCTTTCTTT.